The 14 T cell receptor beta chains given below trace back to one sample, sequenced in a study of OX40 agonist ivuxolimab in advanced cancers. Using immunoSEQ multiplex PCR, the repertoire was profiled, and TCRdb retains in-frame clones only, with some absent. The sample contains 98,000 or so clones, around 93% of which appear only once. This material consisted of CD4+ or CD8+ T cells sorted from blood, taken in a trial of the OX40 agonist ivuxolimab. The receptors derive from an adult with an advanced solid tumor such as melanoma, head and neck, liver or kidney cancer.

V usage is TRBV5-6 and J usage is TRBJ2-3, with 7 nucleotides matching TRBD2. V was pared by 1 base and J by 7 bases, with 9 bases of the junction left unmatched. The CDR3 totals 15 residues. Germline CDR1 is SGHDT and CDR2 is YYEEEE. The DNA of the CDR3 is TGTGCCAGCAGCTTGCGGACGACGGGGGGAAATACGCAGTATTTT. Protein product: CASSLRTTGGNTQYF.

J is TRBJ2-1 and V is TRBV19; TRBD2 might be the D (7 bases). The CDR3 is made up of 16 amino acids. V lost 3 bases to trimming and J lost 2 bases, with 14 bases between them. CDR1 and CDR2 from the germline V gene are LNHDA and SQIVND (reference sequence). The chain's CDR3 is CASSILRGGAYNEQFF. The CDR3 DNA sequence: TGTGCCAGTAGTATCCTCCGAGGGGGGGCCTACAATGAGCAGTTCTTC.

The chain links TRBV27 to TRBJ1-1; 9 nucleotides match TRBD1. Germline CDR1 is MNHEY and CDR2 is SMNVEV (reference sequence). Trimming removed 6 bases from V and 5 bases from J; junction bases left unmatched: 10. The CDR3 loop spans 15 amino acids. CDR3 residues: CASRDLQGALTEAFF. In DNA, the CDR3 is TGTGCCAGCAGAGATCTACAGGGGGCGCTTACTGAAGCTTTCTTT.

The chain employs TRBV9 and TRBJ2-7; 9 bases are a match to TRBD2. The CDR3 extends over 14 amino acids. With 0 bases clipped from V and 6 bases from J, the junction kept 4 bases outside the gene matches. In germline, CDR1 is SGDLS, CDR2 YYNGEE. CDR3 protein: CASSVGGRASEQYF. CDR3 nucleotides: TGTGCCAGCAGCGTAGGCGGGAGGGCCTCCGAGCAGTACTTC.

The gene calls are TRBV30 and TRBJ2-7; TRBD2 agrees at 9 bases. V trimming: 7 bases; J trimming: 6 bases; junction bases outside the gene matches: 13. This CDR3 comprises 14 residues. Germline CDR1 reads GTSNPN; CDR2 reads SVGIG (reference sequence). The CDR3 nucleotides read TGTGCCTTAACCCTTAGCGGGAGAAGAAGCGAGCAGTACTTC. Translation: CALTLSGRRSEQYF.

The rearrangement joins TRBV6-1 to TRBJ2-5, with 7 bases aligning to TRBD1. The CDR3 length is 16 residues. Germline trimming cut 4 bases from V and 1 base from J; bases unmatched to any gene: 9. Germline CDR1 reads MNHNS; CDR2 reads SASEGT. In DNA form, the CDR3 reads TGTGCCAGCAGTGTTCGGGGACAGCGGACCCAAGAGACCCAGTACTTC. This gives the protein CASSVRGQRTQETQYF.

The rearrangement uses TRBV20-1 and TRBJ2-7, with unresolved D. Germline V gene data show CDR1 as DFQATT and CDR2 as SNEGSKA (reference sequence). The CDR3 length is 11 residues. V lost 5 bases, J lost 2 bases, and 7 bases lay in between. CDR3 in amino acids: CSAPPTYEQYF. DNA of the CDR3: TGCAGTGCTCCACCAACCTACGAGCAGTACTTC.

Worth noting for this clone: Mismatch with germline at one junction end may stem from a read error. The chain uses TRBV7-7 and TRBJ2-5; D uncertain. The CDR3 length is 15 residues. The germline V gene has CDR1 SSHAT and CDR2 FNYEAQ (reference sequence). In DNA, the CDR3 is TGTGCTAGCAGCTTAGGGTTTGGCTACCAAGAGACCCAGTACTTC. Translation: CASSLGFGYQETQYF.

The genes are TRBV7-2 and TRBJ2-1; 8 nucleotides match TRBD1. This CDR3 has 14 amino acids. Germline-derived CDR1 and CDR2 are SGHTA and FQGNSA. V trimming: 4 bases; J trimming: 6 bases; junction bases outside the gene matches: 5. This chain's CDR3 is CASSSWTGINEQFF. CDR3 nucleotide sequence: TGTGCCAGCAGCTCCTGGACAGGGATCAATGAGCAGTTCTTC.

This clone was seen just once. This chain's CDR3 is CASSPSVLANEKLFF. CDR3 sequence (DNA): TGTGCCAGCAGCCCCTCCGTCTTGGCTAATGAAAAACTGTTTTTT. This chain joins TRBV9 and TRBJ1-4; no reliable D call. Per the germline V gene, CDR1 is SGDLS and CDR2 is YYNGEE. The CDR3 has 15 amino acids. Trimming cost V 4 bases and J 3 bases, with 13 bases left between them. Full variable domain (missing parts from reference TRBV9 and TRBJ1-4): DSGVTQTPKHLITATGQRVTLRCSPRSGDLSVYWYQQSLDQGLQFLIQYYNGEERAKGNILERFSAQQFPDLHSELNLSSLELGDSALYFCASSPSVLANEKLFFGSGTQLSVL.

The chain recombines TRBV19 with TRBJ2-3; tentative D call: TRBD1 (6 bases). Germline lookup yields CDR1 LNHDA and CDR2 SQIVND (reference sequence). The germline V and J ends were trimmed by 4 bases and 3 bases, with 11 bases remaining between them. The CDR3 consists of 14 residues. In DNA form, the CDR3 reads TGTGCCAGTAGTACCTCTGGACAGACAGATACGCAGTATTTT. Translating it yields CASSTSGQTDTQYF.

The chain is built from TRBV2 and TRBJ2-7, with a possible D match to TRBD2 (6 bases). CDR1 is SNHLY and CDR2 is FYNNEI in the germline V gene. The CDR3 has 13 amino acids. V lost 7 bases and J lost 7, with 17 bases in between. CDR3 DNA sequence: TGTGCCAGCAAGGGACGGGAGTTGTATGAGCAGTACTTC. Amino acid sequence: CASKGRELYEQYF.

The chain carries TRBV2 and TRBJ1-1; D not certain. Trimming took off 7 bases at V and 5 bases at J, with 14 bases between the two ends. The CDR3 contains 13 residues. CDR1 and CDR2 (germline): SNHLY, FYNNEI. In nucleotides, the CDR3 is TGTGCCAGCATCCGAGGGCGGGAGACTGAAGCTTTCTTT. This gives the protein CASIRGRETEAFF.

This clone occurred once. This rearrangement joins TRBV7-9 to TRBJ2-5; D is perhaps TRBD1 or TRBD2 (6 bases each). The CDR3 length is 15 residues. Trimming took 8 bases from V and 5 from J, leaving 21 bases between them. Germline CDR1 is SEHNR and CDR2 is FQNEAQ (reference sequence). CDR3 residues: CASFLGGPSGETQYF. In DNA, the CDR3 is TGTGCCAGCTTCCTGGGGGGCCCCTCAGGGGAGACCCAGTACTTC.